The 11 T cell receptor beta chains in this list originate from one sample, sequenced in a study of T-cell memory formation after mild COVID-19. TCRdb used MiXCR to reprocess the 5' RACE reads, holding one entry per CDR3 protein. The table includes around 400,000 distinct CDR3 sequences, approximately 24% detected once. Sample: PBMCs or a T cell subset sorted from them (not recorded which). The receptors were gathered from an adult woman who had mild COVID-19 (a few samples of this study predate the infection). Cell type and time point are not known.

The V call is TRBV29-1, the J call TRBJ2-3; 10 bases line up with TRBD2. The V gene's germline CDR1 is SQVTM and CDR2 ANQGSEA. The CDR3 has 14 residues. J lost 4 bases, V lost 6 bases, and 7 bases had no gene match. CDR3 sequence reads: CSVGTSGIADTQYF. For the CDR3, the DNA is TGCAGCGTGGGCACTAGCGGGATTGCAGATACGCAGTATTTT.

The V gene is TRBV7-6, the J gene TRBJ1-4; D gene unclear. V was cut by 3 bases and J by 4 bases, with 21 bases left in between. Germline-derived CDR1 and CDR2 are SGHVS and FNYEAQ. The CDR3 spans 18 residues. This CDR3 is CASSFTPLPNPRNEKLFF. CDR3 DNA sequence: TGTGCCAGCAGCTTTACTCCCCTACCTAACCCTCGTAATGAAAAACTGTTTTTT. Full variable domain (rest looked up from reference TRBV7-6 and TRBJ1-4): GAGVSQSPRYKVTKRGQDVALRCDPISGHVSLYWYRQALGQGPEFLTYFNYEAQQDKSGLPNDRFSAERPEGSISTLTIQRTEQRDSAMYRCASSFTPLPNPRNEKLFFGSGTQLSVL.

The chain links TRBV10-3 to TRBJ1-6; D call uncertain. This CDR3 comprises 13 residues. CDR1 ENHRY and CDR2 SYGVKD come from the germline V gene. The germline V and J ends were trimmed by 6 bases and 5 bases, with 8 bases remaining between them. The CDR3 region is CAISAGNNSPLHF. As DNA, the CDR3 is TGTGCCATCAGCGCAGGAAATAATTCACCCCTCCACTTT.

The chain recombines TRBV6-5 with TRBJ1-1, with 7 bases lining up with TRBD1. CDR3 length: 15 residues. Unmatched junction bases numbered 6, after V lost 4 bases and J lost 1 base. The V gene's germline CDR1 is MNHEY and CDR2 SVGAGI. The CDR3 DNA is TGTGCCAGCAGTTCCGACAGGGCGACGAACACTGAAGCTTTCTTT. Amino acid sequence: CASSSDRATNTEAFF.

V usage is TRBV7-2 and J usage is TRBJ2-1; no reliable D call. Germline V CDR1 and CDR2: SGHTA, FQGNSA. Trimming pared 1 base from V and 8 bases from J, leaving 3 bases between. The CDR3 consists of 11 residues. CDR3 coding DNA: TGTGCCAGCAGCTTAGAGCATGAGCAGTTCTTC. As protein: CASSLEHEQFF. The full variable domain, completed using reference TRBV7-2 and TRBJ2-1, is GAGVSQSPSNKVTEKGKDVELRCDPISGHTALYWYRQSLGQGLEFLIYFQGNSAPDKSGLPSDRFSAERTGGSVSTLTIQRTQQEDSAVYLCASSLEHEQFFGPGTRLTVL.

This clonotype was counted many times. The genes are TRBV7-9 and TRBJ2-7; a weak D match, TRBD1 (6 bases). Germline V gene data show CDR1 as SEHNR and CDR2 as FQNEAQ (reference sequence). Trimming left V 3 bases short and J 2 bases short, with 8 bases between. The CDR3 extends over 13 amino acids. This CDR3 reads CASSFGQTYEQYF. DNA for the CDR3: TGTGCCAGCAGCTTTGGACAGACCTACGAGCAGTACTTC.

J is TRBJ2-2 and V is TRBV20-1; maybe TRBD1 (5 bases). V was clipped by 0 bases and J by 1 base, with 9 bases between them. Germline lookup yields CDR1 DFQATT and CDR2 SNEGSKA (reference sequence). The CDR3 runs to 15 residues. In DNA, the CDR3 is TGCAGTGCTAGAGACCGCAGGGAGAACACCGGGGAGCTGTTTTTT. Translation: CSARDRRENTGELFF.

This clonotype occurred a few times. The chain is built from TRBV5-1 and TRBJ2-3; D possibly corresponds to TRBD1 (6 bases). Germline CDR1 reads SGHRS; CDR2 reads YFSETQ. CDR3 length: 16 amino acids. Deletions cut 0 bases from V and 2 bases from J, with 13 bases between. The CDR3, as DNA: TGCGCCAGCAGCTTGGATCGGACAGAACCCACAGATACGCAGTATTTT. It yields the protein CASSLDRTEPTDTQYF.

This clonotype was recorded a few times. The chain carries TRBV7-2 and TRBJ2-3; D is uncertain. The CDR3 runs 13 residues. CDR1 and CDR2 (germline): SGHTA, FQGNSA. Trimming left V 3 bases short and J 4 bases short, with 8 bases between. The CDR3 bases are TGTGCCAGCAGCTTGGGAATGGCAGATACGCAGTATTTT. Protein sequence: CASSLGMADTQYF.

This clonotype showed up just once. J is TRBJ1-2 and V is TRBV6-1; 9 nucleotides agree with TRBD1. With V trimmed by 6 bases and J by 4 bases, 9 bases remained unmatched. CDR1 MNHNS and CDR2 SASEGT come from the germline V gene. The CDR3 consists of 15 residues. The CDR3 protein is CASSPTRQGGYGYTF. In DNA, the CDR3 is TGTGCCAGCAGCCCCACCCGACAGGGGGGCTATGGCTACACCTTC.

This clonotype has only a few counts. The chain recombines TRBV12-3 or TRBV12-4 with TRBJ1-6; D is uncertain. The V end was cut by 6 bases, the J end by 3 bases, with 6 bases between. This CDR3 comprises 13 residues. The CDR3 coding sequence is TGTGCCAGCAGCGTCGGCTATAATTCACCCCTCCACTTT. It specifies CASSVGYNSPLHF.